This T cell receptor (beta chain) was captured by sequencing in a study of blood T cell repertoires in COVID-19. Seattle's cohort entered during active infection and was followed longitudinally. CDR3 length: 15 amino acids. V shed 0 bases and J 4 bases; nucleotides not matched to a gene: 4. Per the germline V gene, CDR1 is SGDLS and CDR2 is YYNGEE. Assay used: immunoSEQ multiplex PCR; TCRdb lists only in-frame clones, some missing. The table includes about 480,000 clones, 88% detected once. The clonotype comes from a woman in her fifties or sixties with COVID-19, enrolled during active disease. This chain connects TRBV9 to TRBJ2-1, with 7 bases aligning to TRBD2. Sequencing used peripheral blood. The CDR3 bases are TGTGCCAGCAGCGTAGGTGGGGGGGTATACAATGAGCAGTTCTTC. It codes for CASSVGGGVYNEQFF.